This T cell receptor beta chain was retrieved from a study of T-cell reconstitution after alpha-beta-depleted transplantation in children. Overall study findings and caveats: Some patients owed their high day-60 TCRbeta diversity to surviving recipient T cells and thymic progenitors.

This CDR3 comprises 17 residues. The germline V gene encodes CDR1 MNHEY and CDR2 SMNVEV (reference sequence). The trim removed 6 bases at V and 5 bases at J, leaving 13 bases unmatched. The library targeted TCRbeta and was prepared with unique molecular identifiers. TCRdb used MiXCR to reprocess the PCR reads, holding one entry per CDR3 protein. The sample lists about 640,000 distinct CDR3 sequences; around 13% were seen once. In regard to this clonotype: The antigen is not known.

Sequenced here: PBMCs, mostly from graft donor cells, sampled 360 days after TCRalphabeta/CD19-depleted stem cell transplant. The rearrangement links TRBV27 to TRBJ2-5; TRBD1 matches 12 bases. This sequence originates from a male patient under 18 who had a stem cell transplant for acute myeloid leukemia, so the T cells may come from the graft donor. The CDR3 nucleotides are TGTGCCAGCAGGACCTCGGGGACAGGGGGCTTTCGGGAGACCCAGTACTTC. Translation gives CASRTSGTGGFRETQYF.